This record covers a single T cell receptor beta chain. This specimen belongs to a study of blood T cell repertoires in COVID-19. Turning to the study itself: Acute and convalescent COVID-19 samples came from the United States, Italy and Spain. PBMCs, B-cell-depleted T cells, or T cells provided the cDNA or gDNA that made up the material.

As processed by the authors: Reference gene primers were amplified, and this amplification served to estimate nucleated cell counts. Some clones are missing from TCRdb's copy, which holds only in-frame ones; the method was immunoSEQ multiplex PCR. The D gene and trimming were derived from the DNA, and the V and J assignments and clone size from that table. Of approximately 330,000 clones detected, around 90% appear once; the ten largest clones hold roughly 1%. The CDR3 contains 16 residues. V was trimmed by 3 bases and J by 4 bases, leaving 19 bases between them. Germline CDR1 is SGHAT and CDR2 is FQDESV (reference sequence). It was during active infection that Seattle patients were enrolled and then longitudinally followed.

The receptor was derived from a middle-aged woman with COVID-19, enrolled during active disease. What was sequenced was peripheral blood. The V call is TRBV11-1, the J call TRBJ2-7; weak D call: TRBD1 (6 bases). This CDR3 reads CASSFYRDTGPYEQYF. DNA of the CDR3: TGTGCCAGCAGCTTTTACCGGGACACGGGACCTTACGAGCAGTACTTC.